This TCR beta chain is drawn from a study of identical twins. Germline V gene data show CDR1 as SGHRS and CDR2 as YFSETQ. V lost 3 bases, J lost 2 bases, and 16 bases lay in between. The CDR3 has 16 amino acids. MiXCR was run by TCRdb on the 5' RACE reads, yielding one entry per CDR3 protein. The sample carries about 470,000 distinct CDR3 sequences, 20% to 25% recorded once. This clonotype has more than one count but fewer than ten. The data were also submitted as part of a second study, on T cells expressing NK-cell markers. That source notes: Among the eight sequenced donors, seven tested HCMV-seropositive and one tested seronegative.

The chain uses TRBV5-1 and TRBJ2-3, with D perhaps matching TRBD2 (6 bases). This sequence originates from a young woman in good health. The sample taken for sequencing was CD4+ T cells sorted from blood. CDR3 region: CASSSVGRGNTDTQYF. The CDR3 bases are TGCGCCAGCAGCTCCGTGGGCCGGGGGAACACAGATACGCAGTATTTT.